This TCR beta chain was profiled in a study of low-dose radiotherapy and immunotherapy resistance in tumors. Priming of first-strand cDNA relied on TRAV- and TRBV-specific primers (covering alpha and beta chains). The authors ran roughly 20 PCR cycles to amplify TCRs with a constant-region primer and V-primer adapter. Each CDR3 protein gets one entry after TCRdb re-called the reads with MiXCR. The profile covers 35,000 to 45,000 distinct CDR3 sequences, with about 25% appearing a single time and about 9.4% taken by the ten largest. The CDR3 is made up of 19 amino acids. Germline V lookup: CDR1 MDHEN, CDR2 SYDVKM. About this clonotype: Since a far larger clone is one base different, this is likely a read error.

Time point here: after trial treatment. Noted treatment: LDRT plus nivolumab, ipilimumab, low-dose cyclophosphamide and aspirin (RACIN trial). The specimen comprised PBMCs, sampled after low-dose radiotherapy plus immunotherapy. The sequence was collected from a male donor with prostate cancer. V is TRBV28 and J is TRBJ2-3; 13 positions agree with TRBD2. The DNA of the CDR3 is TGTGTCAGCAGCGTAGCGACTAGCGGGGGGTCCCTCCCCACAGATACGCAGTATTTT. It codes for CVSSVATSGGSLPTDTQYF.